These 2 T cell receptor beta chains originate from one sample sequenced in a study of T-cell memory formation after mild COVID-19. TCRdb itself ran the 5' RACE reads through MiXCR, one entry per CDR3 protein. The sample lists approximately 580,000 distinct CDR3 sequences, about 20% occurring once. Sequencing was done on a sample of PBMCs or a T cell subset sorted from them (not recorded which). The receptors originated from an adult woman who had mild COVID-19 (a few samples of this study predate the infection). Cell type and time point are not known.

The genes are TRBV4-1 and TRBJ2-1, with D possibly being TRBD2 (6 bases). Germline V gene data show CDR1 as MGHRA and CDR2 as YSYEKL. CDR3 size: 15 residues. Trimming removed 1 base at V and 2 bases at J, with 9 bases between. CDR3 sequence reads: CASSQVGGTYNEQFF. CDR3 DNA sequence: TGCGCCAGCAGCCAAGTTGGGGGGACCTACAATGAGCAGTTCTTC.

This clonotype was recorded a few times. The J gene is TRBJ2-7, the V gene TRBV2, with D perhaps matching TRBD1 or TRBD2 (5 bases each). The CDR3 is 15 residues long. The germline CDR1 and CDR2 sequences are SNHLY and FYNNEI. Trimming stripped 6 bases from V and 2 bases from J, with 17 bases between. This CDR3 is CASRYNRDPAYEQYF. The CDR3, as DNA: TGTGCCAGCAGATACAACCGGGACCCAGCCTACGAGCAGTACTTC. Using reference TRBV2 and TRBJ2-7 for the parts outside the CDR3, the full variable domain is EPEVTQTPSHQVTQMGQEVILRCVPISNHLYFYWYRQILGQKVEFLVSFYNNEISEKSEIFDDQFSVERPDGSNFTLKIRSTKLEDSAMYFCASRYNRDPAYEQYFGPGTRLTVT.